This T cell receptor (beta chain) derives from a study of blood T cell repertoires in COVID-19. Study-level background: The United States, Italy and Spain were the sources of the acute and convalescent COVID-19 samples. T cells, B-cell-depleted T cells, or PBMCs supplied cDNA or gDNA.

Per the original data handling: Estimation of nucleated cell counts was performed using reference gene primer amplification. The table came from immunoSEQ multiplex PCR; TCRdb's copy has only in-frame clones and leaves some out. V and J calls and clone size are copied from that table; D and trimming were computed from the DNA. The sample has around 65,000 clones, approximately 90% seen once. The material sequenced was peripheral blood. The receptor was derived from a human donor in a cohort sampled during active COVID-19.

CDR3 protein: CASSLSVVSGRVDEQFF. As DNA, the CDR3 is TGTGCCAGCAGTTTATCGGTGGTTAGCGGGAGGGTTGATGAGCAGTTCTTC. The rearrangement uses TRBV27 and TRBJ2-1; 11 bases agree with TRBD2. This CDR3 region has 17 residues. In germline, CDR1 is MNHEY, CDR2 SMNVEV (reference sequence). V gave up 0 bases and J gave up 8 bases; unmatched junction bases: 9.